This section outlines one T cell receptor (beta chain) sequence together with its context. What it binds is unknown. The donors were part of the validation cohort, which consisted of more than 90 subjects and was separate from the first cohort of 670 or so subjects. The data stem from a study of cytomegalovirus exposure and HLA in healthy donors. At the level of the study: A subsequent analysis stated that the 120 or so validation repertoires were run on the same platform as the roughly 710 first-cohort repertoires. Study results and caveats: Subsequent analysis found a tendency for first-cohort TCR clusters to co-occur within the roughly 130 validation repertoires. Among TCR beta chains, those listed as cytomegalovirus-associated numbered over 150.

The germline V and J ends were trimmed by 0 bases and 2 bases, with 6 bases remaining between them. This CDR3 comprises 14 residues. Germline loops: CDR1 MNHNY, CDR2 SVGAGI (reference sequence). Sequencing used immunoSEQ multiplex PCR; TCRdb keeps in-frame clones, though not all of them. The sample yields fewer than 250,000 clones, around 88% seen once. The receptor was derived from a woman between 18 and 29 years old in good health and CMV-seronegative. The sequencing sample was made of PBMCs. The J gene is TRBJ2-3, the V gene TRBV6-6; possible D gene TRBD2, 5 bases. CDR3 residues: CASSYSDFTDTQYF. The CDR3 coding sequence is TGTGCCAGCAGTTACTCGGACTTCACAGATACGCAGTATTTT.